This is a list of T cell receptor beta chains from one sample in a study of cytomegalovirus exposure and HLA in healthy donors. Here immunoSEQ multiplex PCR was the method, and the copy in TCRdb shows in-frame clones only, minus some. Of roughly 100,000 clones listed, approximately 80% are singletons. What was sequenced was PBMCs. These receptors were obtained from a woman younger than 35 in good health and CMV-seropositive. CDR3s leave out the opening cysteine and the closing phenylalanine or tryptophan.

V gene	J gene	CDR3 protein
TRBV30	TRBJ2-3	AWSGWGQGADTQY
TRBV28	TRBJ1-1	ASSPGSPQNTEAF
TRBV27	TRBJ2-4	ASSFDSGNIQY
TRBV28	TRBJ2-2	ASRSPGWANTGELF
TRBV6-5	TRBJ2-1	ASSSTYNEQF
TRBV11-1	TRBJ1-1	ASSHRDTEAF
TRBV27	TRBJ1-5	ASSFGGGPNQPQH
TRBV19	TRBJ2-5	ASNPWGREAQETQY
TRBV25-1	TRBJ1-3	ASSEGPAGRNTIY
TRBV7-9	TRBJ1-4	ASSLVSSATVEKLF
TRBV25-1	TRBJ2-7	AATKGGSSYEQY
TRBV5-4	TRBJ2-5	ASSPGQETQY
TRBV5-1	TRBJ1-1	ASSSSENTEAF
TRBV2	TRBJ2-7	ASSERSGSAYEQY
TRBV25-1	TRBJ2-7	ASSSSLLAGGPSYEQY
TRBV9	TRBJ2-7	ASSVAAGVSYEQY
TRBV2	TRBJ1-1	ASTRGVNTEAF
TRBV18	TRBJ2-3	VSAPGGQRGPGDTQY
TRBV30	TRBJ2-4	AWSADRVAKNIQY
TRBV4-2	.	ASSLGTSGSYEQY
TRBV15	TRBJ1-5	ATSRDRGSQPQH
TRBV11-3	TRBJ1-1	ASSRGTVMNTEAF
TRBV2	TRBJ2-7	ASSEGTSGSYEQY
TRBV13	TRBJ2-7	ASSEGLAGKDEQY
TRBV7-3	TRBJ2-7	ASSLRDIPYEQY
TRBV6-1	TRBJ1-6	ASSDPRVGGFNSPLH
TRBV12-5	TRBJ2-1	ASRGGSSYNEQF
TRBV5-6	TRBJ2-7	ASSSPYGEQY
TRBV2	TRBJ1-5	ASSDTTGKLDQPQH
TRBV18	TRBJ1-5	ASSPGDHPQH
TRBV19	TRBJ2-1	ASSFQGHEQF
TRBV4-1	TRBJ2-7	ASSQVWPGIYEQY
TRBV7-9	TRBJ2-3	ASSSLGGSDTQY
TRBV25-1	TRBJ2-6	ASSETAGGRSGANVLT
TRBV29-1	TRBJ2-3	SGRRRPWDTDTQY
TRBV9	TRBJ2-1	ASSVDGVKQF
TRBV27	TRBJ2-7	ASSAGLAGLAYEQY
TRBV30	TRBJ2-7	AWSEGQGDRSYEQY
TRBV27	TRBJ2-1	ASSFGGYNEQF
TRBV7-6	TRBJ2-2	ASSFAGTSGPNTGELF
TRBV25-1	TRBJ1-1	ASSVQGPQTEAF
TRBV6-6	TRBJ2-7	ASSQREFGYEQY
TRBV2	TRBJ2-1	ASRPGLGSYNEQF
TRBV28	TRBJ2-7	ASTAQVDEQY
TRBV25-1	TRBJ1-6	ASSELANSPLH
TRBV4-2	TRBJ2-7	ASSHLAGGFSYEQY